One and the same sample provided the 21 T cell receptor beta chains below, sequenced in a study of cytomegalovirus exposure and HLA in healthy donors. Amplification used 60 Vbeta primers and 13 Jbeta primers. Clones were sequenced by immunoSEQ multiplex PCR, and TCRdb holds only the in-frame ones, with some missing. Of roughly 100,000 clones listed, more than 65% were seen once; the top ten hold roughly 8.2%. Sequenced: PBMCs. These receptors were collected from a man aged 40-55 years in good health and CMV-seropositive.

The chain links TRBV13 to TRBJ1-1; TRBD1 matches at 11 bases. From germline, CDR1 is PRHDT and CDR2 FYEKMQ (reference sequence). The junction had 9 bases not matched to a gene; V was cut back by 6 bases and J by 9 bases. The CDR3 loop spans 14 amino acids. The DNA for the CDR3 is TGTGCCAGCAGTCAGGGACAGGGGGGGGGAAAAGCTTTCTTT. Translated: CASSQGQGGGKAFF.

V usage is TRBV30 and J usage is TRBJ2-7, with D tentatively TRBD2 (6 bases). CDR3 length: 14 residues. CDR1 is GTSNPN, CDR2 SVGIG, per germline (reference sequence). The V end lost 3 bases, the J end lost 1 base, and 13 bases lay between the germline ends. CDR3 bases: TGTGCCTGGAGCCTCGCGGCGGGGTCCTACGAGCAGTACTTC. Its translation: CAWSLAAGSYEQYF.

This clone was observed a handful of times. This chain connects TRBV9 to TRBJ2-7; possible D gene TRBD2, 6 bases. This CDR3 spans 16 amino acids. V was pared by 0 bases and J by 3 bases, with 16 bases between. Germline assignment: CDR1 SGDLS and CDR2 YYNGEE. CDR3 nucleotides: TGTGCCAGCAGCGTAGGAGGTGGCGGGGAGATCTACGAGCAGTACTTC. This sequence encodes CASSVGGGGEIYEQYF.

CDR3 nucleotide sequence: TGTGCCAGCAGGGGCAGGCTGATCTACGAGCAGTACTTC. Its translation is CASRGRLIYEQYF. The J gene is TRBJ2-7, the V gene TRBV27; no reliable D call. Germline CDR1 is MNHEY and CDR2 is SMNVEV (reference sequence). Trimming removed 6 bases from V and 3 bases from J, with 12 bases in between. The CDR3 is 13 amino acids.

V is TRBV7-2 and J is TRBJ2-1, with 10 nucleotides matching TRBD2. The length of the CDR3 is 18 residues. V dropped 2 bases and J dropped 2; count of bases not matched to a gene: 9. Germline-derived CDR1 and CDR2 are SGHTA and FQGNSA. For the CDR3, the DNA is TGTGCCAGCAGCTTAAGCTCGAGCGGGGGGGCCCCCTACAATGAGCAGTTCTTC. Translation: CASSLSSSGGAPYNEQFF. Full variable domain (missing parts from reference TRBV7-2 and TRBJ2-1): GAGVSQSPSNKVTEKGKDVELRCDPISGHTALYWYRQSLGQGLEFLIYFQGNSAPDKSGLPSDRFSAERTGGSVSTLTIQRTQQEDSAVYLCASSLSSSGGAPYNEQFFGPGTRLTVL.

V gene TRBV21-1 combines with J gene TRBJ2-6; the DNA was not used to check the table's D call, TRBD1. TRBV21-1 represents a pseudogene. The CDR3 is made up of 16 amino acids. DNA of the CDR3: TGTGCCAGCAGCGCCCAGGGGGGTGCTGGGGCCAACGTCCTGACTTTC. Translated, it gives CASSAQGGAGANVLTF.

The chain recombines TRBV27 with TRBJ2-1; 7 bases map to TRBD2. The CDR3 has 14 residues. Germline V gene sequence: CDR1 MNHEY, CDR2 SMNVEV (reference sequence). V shed 5 bases and J 7 bases; nucleotides not matched to a gene: 8. CDR3: CASSLERDWNEQFF. CDR3 in DNA: TGTGCCAGCAGTCTCGAGCGGGACTGGAATGAGCAGTTCTTC.

The rearrangement joins TRBV10-3 to TRBJ2-7; 11 bases align to TRBD2. Germline-derived CDR1 and CDR2 are ENHRY and SYGVKD. The junction had 1 base not matched to a gene; V was cut back by 3 bases and J by 3 bases. This CDR3 has 14 amino acids. This chain's CDR3 is CAISEGTSGYEQYF. CDR3 sequence (DNA): TGTGCCATCAGTGAAGGGACTAGCGGCTACGAGCAGTACTTC.

The chain is built from TRBV27 and TRBJ1-5, with D perhaps TRBD1 (6 bases). The CDR3 runs 15 residues. Trimming took off 6 bases at V and 5 bases at J, with 17 bases between the two ends. Germline-derived CDR1 and CDR2 are MNHEY and SMNVEV (reference sequence). DNA of the CDR3: TGTGCCAGCAGCCGGGGTGGCAGGGGTGATCAGCCCCAGCATTTT. It yields the protein CASSRGGRGDQPQHF.

The sample holds a few counts of this clone. The chain joins TRBV7-3 to TRBJ2-5; 7 nucleotides align to TRBD2. The V and J ends lost 2 bases and 5 bases, in that order; junction bases with no gene match: 8. The CDR3 consists of 15 residues. Germline values: CDR1 SGHTA, CDR2 FQGTGA. CDR3 coding DNA: TGTGCCAGCAGCTTAGCCCCAGGGAGGGTTGAGACCCAGTACTTC. Encoded protein: CASSLAPGRVETQYF. Full variable domain (rest looked up from reference TRBV7-3 and TRBJ2-5): GAGVSQTPSNKVTEKGKYVELRCDPISGHTALYWYRQSLGQGPEFLIYFQGTGAADDSGLPNDRFFAVRPEGSVSTLKIQRTERGDSAVYLCASSLAPGRVETQYFGPGTRLLVL.

V and J are TRBV7-2 and TRBJ2-7; 9 bases agree with TRBD1. The germline V gene has CDR1 SGHTA and CDR2 FQGNSA. J lost 0 bases, V lost 3 bases, and 3 bases had no gene match. This CDR3 is 15 amino acids long. Here the CDR3 reads CASSFRTGASYEQYF. Here the CDR3 DNA reads TGTGCCAGCAGCTTCCGGACAGGGGCCTCCTACGAGCAGTACTTC.

The chain is built from TRBV6-1 and TRBJ2-2; the D gene is possibly TRBD2 (7 bases). V was trimmed by 4 bases and J by 8 bases, leaving 23 bases between them. The germline CDR1 and CDR2 sequences are MNHNS and SASEGT. The CDR3 has 17 amino acids. The chain's CDR3 is CASSGGKGEGSRGELFF. CDR3 nucleotide sequence: TGTGCCAGCAGTGGTGGCAAGGGGGAGGGCTCAAGGGGGGAGCTGTTTTTT.

This rearrangement joins TRBV6-5 to TRBJ1-1; the D is unclear. The V end lost 8 bases, the J end lost 3 bases, and 13 bases lay between the germline ends. Germline assignment: CDR1 MNHEY and CDR2 SVGAGI. This CDR3 is 13 amino acids long. The CDR3 is CASVKSGDTEAFF. CDR3 nucleotide sequence: TGTGCCAGCGTAAAATCAGGTGACACTGAAGCTTTCTTT.

This chain joins TRBV7-2 and TRBJ1-2; 11 bases agree with TRBD1. V lost 4 bases, J lost 5 bases, and 3 bases stayed unmatched. Germline V lookup: CDR1 SGHTA, CDR2 FQGNSA. The CDR3 length is 14 residues. This CDR3 is CASSSGTGGYGYTF. As DNA, the CDR3 is TGTGCCAGCAGCTCCGGGACAGGGGGATATGGCTACACCTTC. The entire variable domain, with the rest obtained from reference TRBV7-2 and TRBJ1-2, is as follows: GAGVSQSPSNKVTEKGKDVELRCDPISGHTALYWYRQSLGQGLEFLIYFQGNSAPDKSGLPSDRFSAERTGGSVSTLTIQRTQQEDSAVYLCASSSGTGGYGYTFGSGTRLTVV.

The chain joins TRBV12-5 to TRBJ2-7; D remains ambiguous. Germline V lookup: CDR1 LGHNT, CDR2 FRNRAP. Trimming removed 6 bases at V and 3 bases at J, with 12 bases between. This CDR3 has 13 residues. The CDR3 region is CASGPLDIYEQYF. As DNA, the CDR3 is TGTGCTAGTGGACCGCTTGACATCTACGAGCAGTACTTC.

With respect to this clone: The same CDR3 is also encoded by other DNA sequences in this sample. The rearrangement uses TRBV29-1 and TRBJ2-7; no clear D gene. Between the trimmed V and J ends, which lost 3 bases and 3 bases, there was a span of 6 bases. The CDR3 has 11 residues. Germline lookup yields CDR1 SQVTM and CDR2 ANQGSEA. The CDR3 spells CSVDDNYEQYF. CDR3 nucleotides: TGCAGCGTTGACGACAACTACGAGCAGTACTTC.

This chain joins TRBV5-4 and TRBJ1-4; D is unresolved. This CDR3 is 17 amino acids long. Germline-derived CDR1 and CDR2 are SGHNT and YYREEE (reference sequence). Trimming pared 3 bases from V and 1 base from J, leaving 16 bases between. This CDR3 reads CASSYPSGVGTNEKLFF. CDR3 coding DNA: TGTGCCAGCAGCTACCCCTCCGGGGTGGGAACTAATGAAAAACTGTTTTTT. The whole variable domain, filled in from reference TRBV5-4 and TRBJ1-4, reads ETGVTQSPTHLIKTRGQQVTLRCSSQSGHNTVSWYQQALGQGPQFIFQYYREEENGRGNFPPRFSGLQFPNYSSELNVNALELDDSALYLCASSYPSGVGTNEKLFFGSGTQLSVL.

The rearrangement links TRBV7-6 to TRBJ2-3; D might be TRBD1 (6 bases). This CDR3 is 16 amino acids long. Germline V gene data show CDR1 as SGHVS and CDR2 as FNYEAQ. Trimming left V 1 base short and J 3 bases short, with 14 bases between. CDR3: CASSLGHHQGTDTQYF. In DNA, the CDR3 is TGTGCCAGCAGCTTAGGCCACCACCAGGGGACAGATACGCAGTATTTT.

The chain combines TRBV7-9 with TRBJ2-1; TRBD2 agrees at 11 bases. The CDR3 is made up of 18 amino acids. Germline-derived CDR1 and CDR2 are SEHNR and FQNEAQ (reference sequence). V gave up 2 bases and J gave up 4 bases; unmatched junction bases: 10. The CDR3 region has the DNA TGTGCCAGCAGCTTACCCTACCGACTAGCGGGGAGGTACAATGAGCAGTTCTTC. The encoded protein is CASSLPYRLAGRYNEQFF.

This clone was seen a few times. The gene calls are TRBV7-9 and TRBJ2-5; possible D gene TRBD1, 8 bases. The CDR3 length is 15 residues. The germline V gene encodes CDR1 SEHNR and CDR2 FQNEAQ (reference sequence). V was cut by 5 bases and J by 0 bases, with 13 bases left in between. The CDR3 is CASSAGDRYQETQYF. CDR3 DNA: TGTGCCAGCAGCGCGGGGGACAGGTACCAAGAGACCCAGTACTTC.

This clone was detected only a few times. The rearrangement links TRBV27 to TRBJ1-3; 8 nucleotides match TRBD1. Germline V lookup: CDR1 MNHEY, CDR2 SMNVEV (reference sequence). The CDR3 loop spans 15 amino acids. V was pared by 5 bases and J by 3 bases, with 6 bases of the junction left unmatched. The chain's CDR3 is CASSPRTGFGNTIYF. CDR3 in DNA: TGTGCCAGCAGTCCAAGGACAGGGTTTGGAAACACCATATATTTT.